The present T cell receptor (beta chain) was sequenced within a study of cytomegalovirus exposure and HLA in healthy donors listed by TCRdb under 2017. As for the study more broadly: In an earlier analysis of around 540 of the donors, about 260 Gb of sequence data and 90 million to 120 million unique TCR beta sequences from about 190 million T cells were reported. An early release that covered 640 HLA-typed donors contained about 290 gigabases of sequencing data and 65 million to 100 million unique TCR sequences. Of the roughly 400 genotyped donors, less than 85% were placed in the genetic ancestry cluster associated with self-reported Caucasian donors. The aim of the study was to test whether cataloging public T cell receptors could identify signatures of past pathogen exposure. The study profiled the T cell repertoires of about 720 subjects by immunosequencing and related them to cytomegalovirus serostatus. A separate validation cohort of 100 to 150 different subjects was used in addition to the approximately 610-subject first cohort. To predict cytomegalovirus infection status, the study combined high-throughput TCR immunosequencing, statistical association of individual TCRs with disease status, and machine learning. To study patterns of TCR occurrence, a later analysis re-analyzed previously published TCR beta repertoires from 666 donors and added high-resolution HLA genotyping. Rather than using new phenotypic data, the later analysis identified candidate immune exposures from TCR beta sequences and from how often those sequences occurred across donors. To decide whether each TCR beta V gene segment behaved as functional or pseudogenic, an earlier analysis of some 600 of the donors relied on high-throughput TCR beta sequencing. Donor age, sex, ethnicity and CMV serostatus were compiled together with the repertoire data. A later genetic analysis took genome-wide SNP genotypes for about three fifths of the 666 donors and used that subset as a discovery cohort. All discovery cohort repertoires had been generated using a single sequencing platform. Both class I and class II loci were covered by HLA typing, at four-digit resolution. Typing coverage differed by locus: A, B, C, DRB1 and DQB1 were typed in about 620-640 donors, DQA1 in about 500, DPA1 in approximately 600, and DPB1 in approximately 450. About 5 DR-DQ haplotypes were handled as single units for association and clustering, since linkage in the cohort was strong. Among some 400 genotyped donors of the cohort, an average of approximately 200,000 unique TCR beta nucleotide sequences was sequenced per donor, of which about 19% were non-productive. General conclusions and limits of the study: While some public TCRs were present in many individuals, most TCR sequences turned up only very rarely across donors. Because the 87-base-pair reads could not distinguish some IMGT-functional V segments, including TRBV6-2 and TRBV6-3, those segments were excluded. The presence/absence analyses assumed that sequencing depth was roughly uniform across donors, and that assumption may not be true. Compared with equally common non-associated chains, HLA-associated TCR beta chains in a later analysis were more clonally expanded and had lower generation probabilities. Linkage disequilibrium might explain the correlated functional status among segregating V segments, but an unknown experimental factor could not be ruled out. The study listed 164 TCR beta chains as associated with cytomegalovirus. It was suggested by the authors that the approach could potentially be generalized to other disease states and immunological phenotypes. Around 16 rarely observed V segments, including chromosome 9 orphons, were excluded from the earlier analysis of approximately 600 of the donors because counts were too low. According to a later analysis, parvovirus B19, influenza, CMV and Epstein-Barr virus appeared linked to several top co-occurrence clusters. In a later analysis, TCR association rates were found to vary across HLA loci, with the most associated TCRs seen for DRB1 alleles and the fewest for HLA-C alleles. Compared with the approximately 670-donor mean, donors in an Asian-associated ancestry cluster had fewer N-insertions in productive TCRs, according to a later genetic analysis. In a later genetic analysis, a missense DCLRE1C variant was associated with V-gene and J-gene trimming of TCR beta chains, and the association was replicated in an independent cohort. In this cohort, only TCR beta chains were sequenced, and detectable features were limited by the absence of alpha or paired-chain data. A cluster of highly shared sequence variants was judged likely to represent a technical artifact of the sequencing pipeline. The classifier was reported to diagnose cytomegalovirus status with high specificity and sensitivity in both the original and validation cohorts. A further reported finding was that TCR beta sequences accurately predicted the HLA-A and HLA-B alleles for most subjects in the first cohort. HLA typing was unavailable for some donors at each locus, so association tests used only the typed subset. When HLA alleles, especially DR and DQ, strongly co-occurred, TCR associations were difficult to assign to individual alleles. At a false discovery rate of 0.05, a later analysis linked some 17,000 TCR beta sequences to specific HLA alleles. The only immune exposure information available for the cohort was CMV serostatus. Three of the identified cytomegalovirus-associated TCR beta chains were confirmed in vitro to be specific for cytomegalovirus antigens. In a later analysis, most CMV-associated TCR beta chains were found to appear HLA-restricted, with HLA associations seemingly driven largely by CMV exposure. In an earlier analysis of more than 500 of the donors, most TCR beta V segments appeared in productive rearrangements about 90% or about 30% of the time, broadly matching IMGT annotations.

The receptor library was made with the immunoSEQ multiplex PCR assay. The multiplex PCR relied on a mix of 60 forward primers for TCR Vbeta segments and 13 reverse primers for TCR Jbeta segments. The CDR3 region of rearranged TCR beta genes was amplified from genomic DNA by a multiplex PCR assay. Amplified TCR beta libraries were sequenced as 87-base-pair reads on the Illumina HiSeq System. Per the authors' processing: In a later analysis, tens of millions of unique TCR beta chains were counted across the roughly 610 repertoires, and around 10 million of these chains were shared by at least two donors. To remove PCR and sequencing errors, raw reads were error-corrected and collapsed into unique sequences using a nearest-neighbor algorithm that merged closely related sequences. CDR3 sequences were aligned to IMGT reference sequences to assign V, D and J gene segments. For a sequence to be retained, at least a six-nucleotide match to both a V gene segment and a J gene segment was required. Rearrangements were classified as productive when the CDR3 lacked stop codons and remained in frame with V and J, and all other rearrangements were classified as non-productive. CDR3 was defined by IMGT convention, running from the second conserved V-encoded cysteine to the conserved J-encoded phenylalanine. The earlier analysis of approximately 590 of the donors excluded any sequence lacking an unambiguous match to a single V gene segment. In an earlier analysis of roughly 500 of the donors, V segments were called functional above 56.7% productive rearrangements and were called segregating when the between-donor standard deviation exceeded 5%. A statistical classification framework was built to diagnose cytomegalovirus status from the catalog of TCR beta chain sequences. In a later analysis, TCR nucleotide sequences were compared against IMGT/GENE-DB human TR gene sequences so that V and J genes could be assigned. The TCRdist pipeline was used in a later analysis to assign CDR3 sequences and most-parsimonious VDJ recombination scenarios. In a later analysis, every TCR beta chain was defined by the combination of its CDR3 amino acid sequence and its V-gene family, and reads without a unique V-gene family were dropped. A later analysis removed nearly 600 highly shared, low-generation-probability nucleotide sequences to deal with suspected cross-contamination and a sequencing artifact. For each public chain, a later analysis derived a clonal expansion index from normalized ranks of inferred template counts within each repertoire. In a later analysis, generation probabilities were computed using a VDJ recombination model fitted to out-of-frame rearrangements, and the results were checked against IGoR. In a later analysis, TCR-TCR, TCR-HLA and TCR-CMV co-occurrence was scored with hypergeometric tests, and a repertoire-size bias correction was applied to TCR pairs. A later analysis estimated false discovery rates by permuting HLA or CMV assignments 20 times. In a later analysis, co-occurring TCRs were grouped using DBSCAN, with TCRdist sequence similarity added in when clustering inside HLA-allele-positive subsets. For co-occurrence clustering, repertoires with fewer than 30,000 or more than 120,000 public chains were excluded, along with several repertoires with anomalous nucleotide sharing. The source is immuneACCESS, and TCRdb retained only in-frame sequences with V and J called. Part of the clones is not carried over; for the studies checked, unresolved V genes explain less than half of this, and the remainder is unexplained. V, J and clone size were drawn from that table, and D and trimming were deduced from the DNA. The sample has some 140,000 clones on record, around 75% of them singletons. Jointly, the top ten make up over 3% of the sample.

In total, about 650 healthy bone marrow donors made up the cohort. At the time of sampling, all cohort members were nominally healthy, though unrecorded immune exposures were likely present. The donor tested CMV seronegative and was one of the 352 seronegative cohort members. Every donor gave a peripheral blood sample, and the peripheral blood mononuclear cells from that sample were used for TCR beta sequencing. Genomic DNA extraction from the blood cell samples was performed with the Qiagen DNeasy Blood Extraction Kit. About this clone: It has no known antigen specificity. No much larger clone is present one base from it, and per-base qualities are unavailable.

Inclusive of the bounding cysteine and phenylalanine, the CDR3 is 17 residues long. Only the CDR3 region is kept as DNA, spanning 51 bases read in frame from base 1. The V end gives up 4 bases and the J end 1 base, leaving 12 bases in the junction not matched to a gene. CDR1 and CDR2 (SGDLS, YYNGEE) derive from the germline V gene. Sequencing used PBMCs. Recombination joined TRBV9 with TRBJ1-1; 8 of the junction bases match TRBD1. The TCR comes from a man aged 40-55 years in good health and CMV-seronegative. CDR3 reads: CASSPTPEGQENTEAFF. The nucleotide sequence reads as follows: TGTGCCAGCAGCCCTACCCCCGAGGGACAGGAGAACACTGAAGCTTTCTTT. Full variable domain (CDR3 extended with the reference TRBV9 and TRBJ1-1 proteins): DSGVTQTPKHLITATGQRVTLRCSPRSGDLSVYWYQQSLDQGLQFLIQYYNGEERAKGNILERFSAQQFPDLHSELNLSSLELGDSALYFCASSPTPEGQENTEAFFGQGTRLTVV.